This is a list of T cell receptor beta chains from one sample in a study of blood T cell repertoires in COVID-19. TCRdb keeps only in-frame clones here, not all; method: immunoSEQ multiplex PCR. Found here are roughly 230,000 clones, around 84% of them singletons; the top ten hold 5% to 8%. Sequencing used PBMCs or T cells enriched from blood (not recorded which). Source of these receptors: a woman in her 50s who had been exposed to COVID-19. CDR3s include the opening cysteine and the closing phenylalanine or tryptophan. Fields, in order: CDR3 length, J gene, V gene, CDR3 protein.

15 TRBJ2-1 TRBV19 CASSSLGGGRNEQFF
17 TRBJ2-5 TRBV21-1 CASSKGYPQGARETQYF
12 TRBJ1-1 TRBV12-3/TRBV12-4 CASSLRDSQAFF
17 TRBJ2-7 TRBV4-3 CASSQEKHGGLPSEQYF
16 TRBJ1-5 TRBV19 CASSIEAGRGNQPQHF
12 TRBJ1-2 TRBV5-1 CASSSDRVGYTF
16 TRBJ2-2 TRBV5-4 CASSLLGGGDTGELFF
13 TRBJ1-1 TRBV5-1 CASSLRGDTEAFF
16 TRBJ1-2 TRBV7-2 CASSFSPTHANYGYTF
15 TRBJ2-1 TRBV7-8 CASSPGTGVRNEQFF
13 TRBJ2-7 TRBV25-1 CASSAAGGYEQYF
13 TRBJ2-7 TRBV28 CATSKQGVREQYF
15 TRBJ2-2 TRBV9 CASSVGRGIPGELFF
13 TRBJ2-7 TRBV28 CASSLSLAYEQYF
16 TRBJ2-1 TRBV24-1 CATSDPSGNSYNEQFF
13 TRBJ1-2 TRBV7-8 CASSLAGGSGYTF
16 TRBJ1-2 TRBV4-3 CASSRETTGGNYGYTF
15 TRBJ2-7 TRBV11-2 CASSRERGYSYEQYF
14 TRBJ1-3 TRBV7-9 CASKKSASGNTIYF
13 TRBJ1-5 TRBV7-2 CASSLYSGQPQHF
15 TRBJ2-1 TRBV5-4 CASSLAPQGYNEQFF
13 TRBJ1-5 TRBV5-6 CASSPYGGQPQHF
15 TRBJ2-1 TRBV9 CASSVGAGNYNEQFF
15 TRBJ1-3 TRBV7-3 CASSGDRETGNTIYF
19 TRBJ2-7 TRBV19 CASSRKYLAGVFLSYEQYF
15 TRBJ1-2 TRBV7-8 CASSLGEGTNYGYTF
13 TRBJ1-1 TRBV19 CASSIVTGHEAFF
15 TRBJ1-4 TRBV10-3 CAISPGKGTNEKLFF
16 TRBJ1-1 TRBV5-1 CASSLGTGPYYTEAFF
12 TRBJ2-1 TRBV9 CASSLKGGEQFF
16 TRBJ2-3 TRBV7-9 CASSHFGGENTDTQYF
14 TRBJ1-6 TRBV2 CAMQGQGYNSPLHF
12 TRBJ1-2 TRBV20-1 CSASPGDYGYTF
15 TRBJ1-3 TRBV10-3 CAITPDRYSGNTIYF
14 TRBJ2-7 TRBV5-1 CASSTGGLSYEQYF
13 TRBJ2-5 TRBV7-6 CASSSGSRQTQYF
18 TRBJ2-7 TRBV15 CATSRAIRTGVFTYEQYF
15 TRBJ2-7 TRBV7-2 CASSEGTGDYYEQYF
16 TRBJ1-2 TRBV9 CASSARQGTAPQGYTF
17 TRBJ2-2 TRBV6-2/TRBV6-3 CASSYSSPLGATGELFF